This T cell receptor (beta chain) was captured by sequencing in a study of T cells in Graves' hyperthyroidism and ophthalmopathy. The source material, RNA transcripts, was used to amplify TCR beta CDR3 regions. With the HTBI primer set, the TCR CDR3 went through a first round of RT-PCR. TCRdb redid the calling of the multiplex PCR reads with MiXCR, one entry per CDR3 protein. The sample holds roughly 420,000 distinct CDR3 sequences, about a sixth seen once. The CDR3 covers 18 residues. The junction had 10 bases not matched to a gene; V was cut back by 0 bases and J by 0 bases. The germline CDR1 and CDR2 sequences are SGDLS and YYNGEE. Diagnosis rested on symptoms, serum thyroxine and TRAb, thyroid ultrasound, and orbital computed tomography.

The TCR was taken from a woman under 30 with Graves' hyperthyroidism. The chain recombines TRBV9 with TRBJ2-7; 9 positions match TRBD1. Sequences were obtained from blood. The CDR3 coding sequence is TGTGCCAGCAGCGTAGGATTATCCCGGGACAGGGCCTCCTACGAGCAGTACTTC. It is translated as CASSVGLSRDRASYEQYF.